These 6 T cell receptor beta chains came from one sample sequenced in a study of shared clonotypes between healthy human individuals. Measured with immunoSEQ multiplex PCR; TCRdb has only the in-frame clones, and not every one. This table holds 300,000 to 400,000 clones, around 86% found once. Specimen: memory CD8+ T cells sorted from blood. Regarding subset: CD45RO+ cells pooled with CCR7-negative TemRA cells. These TCRs come from a man aged 18-30 years in good health.

This clone was detected only once. This sequence joins TRBV7-2 and TRBJ2-1, with TRBD2 matching over 12 bases. The CDR3 loop spans 16 amino acids. V was clipped by 5 bases and J by 0 bases; unmatched bases: 2. Germline-derived CDR1 and CDR2 are SGHTA and FQGNSA. The chain's CDR3 is CASSMTSGSSYNEQFF. CDR3 nucleotides: TGTGCCAGCAGCATGACTAGCGGGAGCTCCTACAATGAGCAGTTCTTC.

This chain uses TRBV19 with TRBJ2-7; no firm D call. CDR3 length: 14 residues. Trimming removed 5 bases from V and 1 base from J, with 12 bases in between. CDR1 is LNHDA, CDR2 SQIVND, per germline (reference sequence). The CDR3 DNA sequence: TGTGCCAGTAGTCCCGAAGTGGGGTCCTACGAGCAGTACTTC. Residues: CASSPEVGSYEQYF.

This clone appeared a single time. V and J are TRBV2 and TRBJ2-7, with D uncertain. V was pared by 6 bases and J by 1 base, with 16 bases between. The CDR3 consists of 15 residues. Germline CDR1 is SNHLY and CDR2 is FYNNEI. The CDR3 DNA follows: TGTGCCAGCAGCGCAGCCGGCTCTCAATCCTACGAGCAGTACTTC. Translating gives CASSAAGSQSYEQYF.

The V gene is TRBV11-2, the J gene TRBJ2-1, with TRBD2 matching 11 bases. The CDR3 extends over 17 amino acids. Germline V gene lookup returns CDR1 SGHAT and CDR2 FQNNGV. J lost 0 bases, V lost 6 bases, and 7 bases had no gene match. The CDR3 region is CASRGPSGRSSYNEQFF. DNA of the CDR3: TGTGCCAGCAGAGGACCTAGCGGGAGGAGCTCCTACAATGAGCAGTTCTTC.

The V and J genes are TRBV5-1 and TRBJ2-2; no definite D call. The CDR3 has 15 amino acids. Trimming took 3 bases from V and 6 from J, leaving 15 bases between them. Germline CDR1 SGHRS, CDR2 YFSETQ. The CDR3, as DNA: TGCGCCAGCAGCTGGAACTCCGTCGGAGCCGGGGAGCTGTTTTTT. Its protein product is CASSWNSVGAGELFF.

V is TRBV6-5 and J is TRBJ1-5; D not certain. CDR3 length: 13 residues. Germline values: CDR1 MNHEY, CDR2 SVGAGI. The V and J ends lost 2 bases and 2 bases respectively, with 4 bases between them. As DNA, the CDR3 is TGTGCCAGCAGTTACCGCGGCAATCAGCCCCAGCATTTT. Its translation is CASSYRGNQPQHF.